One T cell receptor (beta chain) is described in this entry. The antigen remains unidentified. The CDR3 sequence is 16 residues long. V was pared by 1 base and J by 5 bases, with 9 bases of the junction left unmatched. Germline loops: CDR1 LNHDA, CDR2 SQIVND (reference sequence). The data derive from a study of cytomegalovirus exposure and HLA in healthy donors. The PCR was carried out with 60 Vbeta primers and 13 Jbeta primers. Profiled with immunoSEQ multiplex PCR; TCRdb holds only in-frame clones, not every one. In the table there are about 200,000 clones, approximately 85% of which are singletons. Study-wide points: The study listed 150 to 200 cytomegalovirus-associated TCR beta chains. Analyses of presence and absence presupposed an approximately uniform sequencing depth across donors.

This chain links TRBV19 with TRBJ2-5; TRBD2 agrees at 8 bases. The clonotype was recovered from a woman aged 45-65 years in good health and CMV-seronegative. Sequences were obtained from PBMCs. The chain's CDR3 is CASSIGGSGIQETQYF. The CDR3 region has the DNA TGTGCCAGTAGTATAGGGGGTAGCGGGATACAGGAGACCCAGTACTTC.